The clone carrying this T cell receptor (beta chain) appeared a few times. Its specificity is not known. V lost 6 bases and J lost 0; bases outside the gene matches: 12. The CDR3 sequence is 17 residues long. Germline CDR1 SEHNR, CDR2 FQNEAQ (reference sequence). The related graft donor's blood sample was taken on the day of bone marrow donation. Sequencing used immunoSEQ multiplex PCR; TCRdb keeps in-frame clones, though not all of them. In the table there are around 4,000 clones, approximately 65% of which are singletons. The data were taken from a study of T cells after posttransplantation cyclophosphamide. Study-wide results and limits: TRB clonality was highly associated with recipient CMV seropositivity and reactivation.

This sequence joins TRBV7-9 and TRBJ2-7; TRBD1 matches 9 bases. This sequence was found in a man aged 30-40 years in good health and a related stem cell transplant donor. Sample: memory CD8+ T cells sorted from blood. CDR3 residues: CASSPPGGQGLSYEQYF. The DNA for the CDR3 is TGTGCCAGCAGTCCTCCAGGTGGACAGGGGCTCTCCTACGAGCAGTACTTC.